This T cell receptor (beta chain) is from a study of shared clonotypes between healthy human individuals. Study-wide points: A handful of donors shared around 5% of their naive CD4 clonotypes. Non-shared clonotypes had lower generation probabilities than clonotypes shared by all four sorted-subset donors.

CD45RO-negative, CCR7-selected cells formed the naive CD8 fraction, which excluded terminally differentiated effector memory CD45RA+ cells. About this clone: Antigen: not known.

Genomic DNA from each subset was divided evenly over several immunoSEQ plates. Clones were read by immunoSEQ multiplex PCR, and TCRdb kept only the in-frame ones, dropping some. The sample carries a few hundred thousand clones, roughly 95% recorded once. The CDR3 has 14 amino acids. Unmatched junction bases numbered 6, after V lost 8 bases and J lost 3 bases. Germline CDR1 reads MNHEY; CDR2 reads SMNVEV (reference sequence). V usage is TRBV27 and J usage is TRBJ2-3, with 9 bases fitting TRBD2. The material sequenced was naive CD8+ T cells sorted from blood. The clonotype comes from a woman aged 30 to 39 in good health. The DNA for the CDR3 is TGTGCCAGCCAAATTAGCGGGAGTACAGATACGCAGTATTTT. Translation gives CASQISGSTDTQYF.